These 29 T cell receptor beta chains were sequenced from one sample in a study of Graves' ophthalmopathy and Graves' hyperthyroidism. Scientists amplified the TCR beta CDR3 regions from RNA transcripts. RT-PCR was first run with HTBI primers, then multiplex PCR in a second round. One entry per CDR3 protein results from TCRdb running MiXCR on the multiplex PCR reads. The sample has over a million distinct CDR3 sequences; roughly 35% are singletons. Sample: peripheral blood or thyroid tissue (not recorded which). These receptors originate from an adult man with Graves' hyperthyroidism.

This clonotype was counted many times. The chain uses TRBV10-3 and TRBJ1-6; possible D gene TRBD1, 6 bases. The CDR3 is made up of 13 amino acids. The germline gives CDR1 ENHRY, CDR2 SYGVKD. The V end lost 6 bases, the J end lost 7 bases, and 10 bases lay between the germline ends. The CDR3 spells CAIRGAVNSPLHF. CDR3 bases: TGTGCCATCAGGGGGGCAGTGAATTCACCCCTCCACTTT.

The gene calls are TRBV19 and TRBJ1-5; a weak D match, TRBD1 (5 bases). Germline values: CDR1 LNHDA, CDR2 SQIVND (reference sequence). This CDR3 comprises 17 residues. V was shortened by 0 bases and J by 3 bases, with 15 bases between the two germline ends. CDR3 loop: CASSIDPGYRSNQPQHF. CDR3 coding DNA: TGTGCCAGTAGTATAGATCCGGGGTACAGGTCCAATCAGCCCCAGCATTTT.

The chain links TRBV2 to TRBJ2-5, with 7 bases that match TRBD1. J lost 5 bases, V lost 5 bases, and 8 bases had no gene match. The germline V gene encodes CDR1 SNHLY and CDR2 FYNNEI. This CDR3 is 14 amino acids long. The CDR3 DNA reads as TGTGCCAGCAGTAAGACAGGGCGGATGGAGACCCAGTACTTC. Amino acids: CASSKTGRMETQYF.

The chain couples TRBV6-5 to TRBJ2-5; D not resolved. CDR3 length: 13 amino acids. Trimming left V 6 bases short and J 2 bases short, with 10 bases between. Germline CDR1 is MNHEY and CDR2 is SVGAGI. CDR3 region: CASRPGRQETQYF. In DNA, the CDR3 is TGTGCCAGCAGACCCGGACGGCAAGAGACCCAGTACTTC.

Many counts were recorded for this clonotype. The CDR3 here is CATSEASGSYEQYF. The DNA for the CDR3 is TGTGCCACCAGTGAGGCTAGCGGCTCCTACGAGCAGTACTTC. V usage is TRBV24-1 and J usage is TRBJ2-7; 7 nucleotides align to TRBD2. This CDR3 spans 14 amino acids. V lost 4 bases and J lost 0; bases outside the gene matches: 2. The germline V gene encodes CDR1 KGHDR and CDR2 SFDVKD.

This chain links TRBV10-2 with TRBJ1-5, with a possible D match to TRBD1 (6 bases). Per germline, CDR1 WSHSY and CDR2 SAAADI. The CDR3 has 18 residues. Trimming pared 0 bases from V and 3 bases from J, leaving 18 bases between. In DNA form, the CDR3 reads TGCGCCAGCAGTGAGTCGAATTTCACGGGGGCGTACAATCAGCCCCAGCATTTT. Translating it yields CASSESNFTGAYNQPQHF.

This clonotype was detected only a few times. This chain connects TRBV7-9 to TRBJ2-2; a weak D match, TRBD2 (6 bases). V was clipped by 5 bases and J by 0 bases, with 19 bases between them. The V gene's germline CDR1 is SEHNR and CDR2 FQNEAQ (reference sequence). The CDR3 has 18 residues. CDR3 sequence reads: CASSQGMAGTANTGELFF. The CDR3 DNA reads TGTGCCAGCAGCCAAGGAATGGCGGGGACCGCGAACACCGGGGAGCTGTTTTTT.

Of note for this clonotype: The germline gene is not matched at one end of the junction; a read error may be the cause. The J gene is TRBJ1-1, the V gene TRBV7-9; D is uncertain. CDR3 length equals 14 residues. The germline V gene has CDR1 SEHNR and CDR2 FQNEAQ (reference sequence). The CDR3 DNA is TGCGCCAGCAGCCAAGGGTCCTCAAACACTGAAGCTTTCTTT. Amino acid sequence: CASSQGSSNTEAFF.

This clonotype was counted a few times. The chain links TRBV15 to TRBJ1-4; no definite D call. This CDR3 region has 13 residues. Trimming took 0 bases from V and 8 from J, leaving 7 bases between them. Germline loops: CDR1 LNHNV, CDR2 YYDKDF (reference sequence). CDR3 sequence: CATSRDVKEKLFF. The CDR3 coding sequence is TGTGCCACCAGCAGAGATGTTAAGGAAAAACTGTTTTTT.

The V gene is TRBV15, the J gene TRBJ1-2; 7 bases fit TRBD1. Germline-derived CDR1 and CDR2 are LNHNV and YYDKDF (reference sequence). J was trimmed by 10 bases and V by 5 bases; bases with no gene match: 13. CDR3 size: 14 residues. The CDR3 coding sequence is TGTGCCACCAGCGGGAGTGGACAGGACTATTCCTACACCTTC. It specifies CATSGSGQDYSYTF. Combining the CDR3 with reference TRBV15 and TRBJ1-2 gives the whole variable domain DAMVIQNPRYQVTQFGKPVTLSCSQTLNHNVMYWYQQKSSQAPKLLFHYYDKDFNNEADTPDNFQSRRPNTSFCFLDIRSPGLGDTAMYLCATSGSGQDYSYTFGSGTRLTVV.

This clonotype was observed at least ten times. The CDR3 is CASSIRHGREKLFF. In DNA, the CDR3 is TGTGCCAGTAGTATTCGACACGGTAGAGAAAAACTGTTTTTT. The chain is built from TRBV19 and TRBJ1-4; D not resolved. The CDR3 totals 14 residues. Between the trimmed V and J ends, which lost 3 bases and 8 bases, there was a span of 13 bases. CDR1 is LNHDA, CDR2 SQIVND, per germline (reference sequence).

This rearrangement joins TRBV12-3 or TRBV12-4 to TRBJ2-1; D unclear. V lost 4 bases and J lost 9, with 7 bases in between. CDR3 size: 11 residues. CDR3 DNA sequence: TGTGCCAGCAGTTATCATAGTGAGCAGTTCTTC. Translated: CASSYHSEQFF.

This clonotype was detected only a few times. The chain carries TRBV4-3 and TRBJ2-5, with D perhaps TRBD1 or TRBD2 (5 bases each). Germline V gene sequence: CDR1 LGHNA, CDR2 YSLEER. Trimming cost V 0 bases and J 1 base, with 12 bases left between them. The CDR3 runs to 16 residues. The DNA for the CDR3 is TGCGCCAGCAGCCAAGATGGGACGGTTCGCCAAGAGACCCAGTACTTC. Its translation: CASSQDGTVRQETQYF.

Many counts were recorded for this clonotype. The chain employs TRBV7-2 and TRBJ1-3; D is possibly TRBD1 (6 bases). Per the germline V gene, CDR1 is SGHTA and CDR2 is FQGNSA. This CDR3 has 16 amino acids. V gave up 3 bases and J gave up 0 bases, with 12 bases separating them. The CDR3 DNA follows: TGTGCCAGCAGCTTTATACAGGGAAGCTCTGGAAACACCATATATTTT. Translation: CASSFIQGSSGNTIYF.

This clonotype came up many times. The rearrangement links TRBV5-1 to TRBJ2-7, with D possibly being TRBD2 (6 bases). Germline-derived CDR1 and CDR2 are SGHRS and YFSETQ. This CDR3 has 13 residues. The V end lost 4 bases, the J end lost 4 bases, and 12 bases lay between the germline ends. DNA of the CDR3: TGCGCCAGCAGCGACGTAGGGAGGTACGAGCAGTACTTC. As protein: CASSDVGRYEQYF.

This clonotype was seen a single time. The germline gene is not matched at one end of the junction; a read error may be the cause. The DNA for the CDR3 is TGTGCCAGCAGCGCCTGGGAGAGGGTGAACACTGAAGCTTGCTTT. This translates into CASSAWERVNTEACF. The chain recombines TRBV9 with TRBJ1-1; D is unclear. CDR1 is SGDLS and CDR2 is YYNGEE in the germline V gene. The CDR3 consists of 15 residues.

The table lists this clonotype with many counts. The rearrangement links TRBV5-6 to TRBJ2-5; a weak D match, TRBD2 (5 bases). This CDR3 is built from 13 residues. The germline gives CDR1 SGHDT, CDR2 YYEEEE. V dropped 2 bases and J dropped 7 bases, with 12 bases sitting between them. The CDR3 sequence is CASSLRARGTQYF. The CDR3, as DNA: TGTGCCAGCAGCTTACGGGCCCGGGGGACCCAGTACTTC.

This clonotype was recorded a few times. The rearrangement links TRBV5-8 to TRBJ1-1; maybe TRBD1 (5 bases). The CDR3 extends over 15 amino acids. V shed 0 bases and J shed 1 base, with 10 bases lying between them. Per the germline V gene, CDR1 is SGHTS and CDR2 is YDEGEE. CDR3 sequence (DNA): TGTGCCAGCAGCTTGGGGTTGGGGACGAACACTGAAGCTTTCTTT. Amino acids: CASSLGLGTNTEAFF.

This clonotype was detected a few times. The chain carries TRBV4-1 and TRBJ1-1, with 8 positions matching TRBD1. Trimming took 1 base from V and 2 from J; bases not matched to a gene: 3. Germline V gives CDR1 MGHRA, CDR2 YSYEKL. There are 15 residues in the CDR3. This CDR3 reads CASSQGPGGNTEAFF. CDR3 coding DNA: TGCGCCAGCAGCCAAGGACCAGGGGGCAACACTGAAGCTTTCTTT.

On this clonotype itself: The junction departs from germline at one end; a sequencing error may be responsible. The gene calls are TRBV2 and TRBJ1-5, with D possibly being TRBD1 (6 bases). The CDR3 has 15 amino acids. CDR1 is SNHLY and CDR2 is FYNNEI in the germline V gene. CDR3 sequence (DNA): TGTGCCAGCACTGGGCAGACAGGCAGCAATCAGCCCCAGCATTTC. The encoded protein is CASTGQTGSNQPQHF.

In this sample, this clonotype turned up many times. The genes are TRBV5-1 and TRBJ2-7, with TRBD1 matching 9 bases. Germline CDR1 and CDR2: SGHRS and YFSETQ. Germline trimming cut 4 bases from V and 6 bases from J; bases unmatched to any gene: 8. The CDR3 totals 14 residues. The CDR3 is CASSAGQGRGEQYF. As DNA, the CDR3 is TGCGCCAGCAGCGCGGGACAGGGCCGAGGCGAGCAGTACTTC.

In its sample, this clonotype was seen a few times. The J gene is TRBJ1-5, the V gene TRBV12-3 or TRBV12-4; possibly TRBD1 for D (6 bases). V was shortened by 5 bases and J by 7 bases, with 18 bases between the two germline ends. The CDR3 loop spans 15 amino acids. For the CDR3, the DNA is TGTGCCAGCAGTCCCAAAGACAGGACAGACCAGCCCCAGCATTTT. It is translated as CASSPKDRTDQPQHF.

This clonotype has ten or more counts. This chain uses TRBV29-1 with TRBJ2-5; D is uncertain. The V and J ends lost 5 bases and 4 bases respectively, with 5 bases between them. Germline values: CDR1 SQVTM, CDR2 ANQGSEA. The CDR3 has 10 amino acids. This CDR3 reads CSVLLETQYF. CDR3 nucleotides: TGCAGCGTTTTGTTAGAGACCCAGTACTTC.

This chain connects TRBV7-9 to TRBJ1-1, with D perhaps matching TRBD1 (5 bases). CDR3 size: 13 residues. From germline, CDR1 is SEHNR and CDR2 FQNEAQ (reference sequence). Trimming took 10 bases from V and 4 from J, leaving 16 bases between them. The CDR3 is CATQAGGPTEAFF. DNA for the CDR3: TGTGCCACTCAAGCGGGGGGACCCACTGAAGCTTTCTTT.

V is TRBV29-1 and J is TRBJ1-2, with D possibly TRBD1 on 5 matching bases. CDR1 and CDR2 (germline): SQVTM, ANQGSEA. Trimming shortened V by 7 bases and J by 4 bases, and 13 bases separated the two germline ends. The CDR3 has 12 amino acids. CDR3 protein: CSGAGVAYGYTF. In nucleotides, the CDR3 is TGCAGCGGTGCGGGGGTCGCCTATGGCTACACCTTC.

This clonotype was picked up many times. V and J are TRBV5-1 and TRBJ2-7; TRBD2 matches at 13 bases. This CDR3 region has 15 residues. The trim removed 0 bases at V and 5 bases at J, leaving 2 bases unmatched. Germline V gene data show CDR1 as SGHRS and CDR2 as YFSETQ. Written as DNA, the CDR3 is TGCGCCAGCAGCTTGGGGACTAGCGGGAGCAACGAGCAGTACTTC. This sequence encodes CASSLGTSGSNEQYF. Combining the CDR3 with reference TRBV5-1 and TRBJ2-7 gives the whole variable domain KAGVTQTPRYLIKTRGQQVTLSCSPISGHRSVSWYQQTPGQGLQFLFEYFSETQRNKGNFPGRFSGRQFSNSRSEMNVSTLELGDSALYLCASSLGTSGSNEQYFGPGTRLTVT.

The chain recombines TRBV6-6 with TRBJ1-5; TRBD1 matches at 7 bases. J gave up 2 bases and V 6 bases, and 7 bases lay outside the gene matches. The length of the CDR3 is 15 residues. Per the germline V gene, CDR1 is MNHNY and CDR2 is SVGAGI (reference sequence). In DNA, the CDR3 is TGTGCCAGCAGCCGTCAGGGGGTGGGCAATCAGCCCCAGCATTTT. Its translation is CASSRQGVGNQPQHF.

The genes are TRBV6-6 and TRBJ1-2, with D possibly being TRBD1 (6 bases). The CDR3 has 14 residues. The V and J ends lost 5 bases and 1 base respectively, with 11 bases between them. The germline CDR1 and CDR2 sequences are MNHNY and SVGAGI (reference sequence). Here the CDR3 DNA reads TGTGCCAGCAGTCCCGGGACATATAACTATGGCTACACCTTC. Its translation is CASSPGTYNYGYTF.

The chain uses TRBV20-1 and TRBJ1-2; 8 bases fit TRBD1. Germline CDR1 and CDR2: DFQATT and SNEGSKA (reference sequence). This CDR3 region has 12 residues. Trimming removed 4 bases from V and 5 bases from J; junction bases left unmatched: 3. CDR3 nucleotides: TGCAGTGCTAACGGACAGGGATATGGCTACACCTTC. It codes for CSANGQGYGYTF.